This T cell receptor (beta chain) was captured by sequencing in a study of blood T cell repertoires in COVID-19. About the study: Collection of acute and convalescent COVID-19 samples took place in the United States, Italy and Spain. T cells, B-cell-depleted T cells, or PBMCs provided the cDNA or gDNA that served as material.

The germline gives CDR1 LNHNV, CDR2 YYDKDF (reference sequence). This CDR3 has 15 residues. Trimming shortened V by 1 base and J by 5 bases, and 12 bases separated the two germline ends. In the authors' workflow: How many nucleated cells were present was estimated from reference gene primer amplification. Here immunoSEQ multiplex PCR was the method, and the copy in TCRdb shows in-frame clones only, minus some. That table is the source of V, J and clone size, and D and trimming were worked out from the DNA. The sample includes 35,000 to 45,000 clones, 80% to 90% of them seen just once. The sequence was collected from a man aged 40-49 years with active COVID-19. The chain carries TRBV15 and TRBJ2-1; D remains ambiguous. The material sequenced was peripheral blood. CDR3 bases: TGTGCCACCAGCAGAGTGCTTGGTACACACAATGAGCAGTTCTTC. It encodes CATSRVLGTHNEQFF. Together with reference TRBV15 and TRBJ2-1, the CDR3 gives the full variable domain: DAMVIQNPRYQVTQFGKPVTLSCSQTLNHNVMYWYQQKSSQAPKLLFHYYDKDFNNEADTPDNFQSRRPNTSFCFLDIRSPGLGDTAMYLCATSRVLGTHNEQFFGPGTRLTVL.